A single sample gave rise to the 20 T cell receptor beta chains below, sequenced in a study of blood T cell repertoires in COVID-19. Data came from immunoSEQ multiplex PCR; TCRdb stores just in-frame clones and leaves some out. The sample has approximately 100,000 clones; around 92% are singletons. The sequencing sample was made of peripheral blood. The receptors here all came from a woman aged 60-70 years with acute or convalescent COVID-19.

This chain connects TRBV5-1 to TRBJ2-2; no clear D. This CDR3 is built from 15 residues. The germline gives CDR1 SGHRS, CDR2 YFSETQ. V was shortened by 2 bases and J by 0 bases, with 8 bases between the two germline ends. The CDR3 coding sequence is TGCGCCAGCAGCTTAGAGCAGGCGAACACCGGGGAGCTGTTTTTT. Translated, it gives CASSLEQANTGELFF.

The chain uses TRBV4-1 and TRBJ2-7; 8 positions agree with TRBD2. This CDR3 has 18 residues. V was clipped by 4 bases and J by 0 bases; unmatched bases: 14. CDR1 is MGHRA and CDR2 is YSYEKL in the germline V gene. The CDR3 nucleotides read TGCGCCAGCAGCCTCACCCTTCTAGCGGGCCCGAGCTCCTACGAGCAGTACTTC. This codes for CASSLTLLAGPSSYEQYF.

CDR3 sequence: CASSPLRGVAGVSDTQYF. The CDR3 DNA sequence: TGTGCCAGCAGCCCACTTAGGGGAGTCGCGGGAGTATCAGATACGCAGTATTTT. The V call is TRBV11-2, the J call TRBJ2-3, with TRBD2 matching over 7 bases. Germline V gene lookup returns CDR1 SGHAT and CDR2 FQNNGV. The V segment lost 5 bases and the J segment 4 bases; nucleotides outside the gene matches: 18. The CDR3 loop spans 18 amino acids. Drawing the rest from reference TRBV11-2 and TRBJ2-3, the complete variable domain is EAGVAQSPRYKIIEKRQSVAFWCNPISGHATLYWYQQILGQGPKLLIQFQNNGVVDDSQLPKDRFSAERLKGVDSTLKIQPAKLEDSAVYLCASSPLRGVAGVSDTQYFGPGTRLTVL.

V usage is TRBV6-5 and J usage is TRBJ1-2, with D maybe TRBD1 (6 bases). The CDR3 runs to 12 residues. The V end lost 7 bases, the J end lost 5 bases, and 11 bases lay between the germline ends. Germline V gives CDR1 MNHEY, CDR2 SVGAGI. CDR3 amino acids: CASTSGAYGYTF. The CDR3 nucleotides read TGTGCCAGCACCTCAGGGGCTTATGGCTACACCTTC.

The chain couples TRBV6-6 to TRBJ1-5, with D perhaps matching TRBD1 (6 bases). V lost 4 bases and J lost 1, with 14 bases in between. CDR3 length equals 16 residues. CDR1 is MNHNY, CDR2 SVGAGI, per germline (reference sequence). DNA of the CDR3: TGTGCCAGCAGTTGGGGACAACCCAACAGCAATCAGCCCCAGCATTTT. Its translation: CASSWGQPNSNQPQHF.

The gene calls are TRBV19 and TRBJ2-2, with 10 bases identical to TRBD2. This CDR3 spans 14 amino acids. Trimming cost V 7 bases and J 7 bases; bases outside gene matches: 6. Germline V gives CDR1 LNHDA, CDR2 SQIVND (reference sequence). CDR3 in DNA: TGTGCCAGTAATAGGCTAGCGGGAGTCGGGGAGCTGTTTTTT. Protein: CASNRLAGVGELFF.

The CDR3 loop is CASSSGGREKLFF. The CDR3, as DNA: TGTGCCAGCAGTTCAGGGGGTCGTGAAAAACTGTTTTTT. The chain carries TRBV6-5 and TRBJ1-4, with 7 bases identical to TRBD1. Trimming took 4 bases from V and 7 from J; bases not matched to a gene: 3. CDR1 is MNHEY and CDR2 is SVGAGI in the germline V gene. The CDR3 spans 13 residues.

This clone was counted a single time. Other DNA variants within this sample encode the same CDR3. The chain joins TRBV29-1 to TRBJ1-1; unclear D gene. Germline CDR1 SQVTM, CDR2 ANQGSEA. This CDR3 is built from 11 residues. The V end lost 4 bases, the J end lost 3 bases, and 6 bases lay between the germline ends. In DNA form, the CDR3 reads TGCAGCGTTGTAGCCCACACTGAAGCTTTCTTT. Translation gives CSVVAHTEAFF.

The genes are TRBV19 and TRBJ1-2; TRBD1 is a possible D gene (5 bases). V was clipped by 9 bases and J by 7 bases, with 21 bases between them. This CDR3 has 14 residues. Germline assignment: CDR1 LNHDA and CDR2 SQIVND (reference sequence). For the CDR3, the DNA is TGTGCCAGCCGGGGGGGGACGGCGCTGTTTGGCTACACCTTC. Its translation: CASRGGTALFGYTF.

This chain joins TRBV28 and TRBJ2-1; 10 nucleotides align to TRBD1. The junction had 7 bases not matched to a gene; V was cut back by 6 bases and J by 5 bases. The CDR3 has 15 amino acids. CDR1 MDHEN and CDR2 SYDVKM come from the germline V gene. The CDR3 nucleotides read TGTGCCAGCAGCCCAGGGACAGGGGTGAACAATGAGCAGTTCTTC. Its translation: CASSPGTGVNNEQFF. Supplemented by reference TRBV28 and TRBJ2-1, the full variable domain reads DVKVTQSSRYLVKRTGEKVFLECVQDMDHENMFWYRQDPGLGLRLIYFSYDVKMKEKGDIPEGYSVSREKKERFSLILESASTNQTSMYLCASSPGTGVNNEQFFGPGTRLTVL.

The V call is TRBV6-1, the J call TRBJ2-3, with D possibly TRBD1 on 6 matching bases. This CDR3 has 14 residues. V shed 0 bases and J shed 5 bases, with 9 bases lying between them. Germline V gene sequence: CDR1 MNHNS, CDR2 SASEGT. CDR3 DNA: TGTGCCAGCAGTGAAGCCAGGGGTAGAGATACGCAGTATTTT. Translated, it gives CASSEARGRDTQYF.

The rearrangement joins TRBV5-1 to TRBJ1-2, with D possibly being TRBD1 (5 bases). V was pared by 5 bases and J by 7 bases, with 15 bases between. The CDR3 extends over 13 amino acids. CDR1 SGHRS and CDR2 YFSETQ come from the germline V gene. Here the CDR3 reads CASRPDTVGGYTF. The CDR3 nucleotides read TGCGCCAGCAGACCGGACACTGTTGGTGGCTACACCTTC.

V and J are TRBV3-1 (or the pseudogene TRBV3-2) and TRBJ1-3; no clear D gene. The germline V gene has CDR1 LGHDT and CDR2 YNNKEL (reference sequence). V lost 6 bases, J lost 7 bases, and 13 bases lay in between. The CDR3 is made up of 13 amino acids. The CDR3 nucleotides read TGTGCCAGCAGTCCTGGTTTGAGGAACACCATATATTTT. Translated: CASSPGLRNTIYF.

This chain uses TRBV14 with TRBJ2-2, with 9 bases matching TRBD1. V was clipped by 3 bases and J by 6 bases; unmatched bases: 5. The length of the CDR3 is 15 residues. From germline, CDR1 is SGHDN and CDR2 FVKESK. CDR3 DNA sequence: TGTGCCAGCAGCCAGGGACAGGGATTCCCCGGGGAGCTGTTTTTT. Translating it yields CASSQGQGFPGELFF.

This chain uses TRBV12-3 or TRBV12-4 with TRBJ2-7; tentative D call: TRBD1 (6 bases). The CDR3 totals 12 residues. Between the trimmed V and J ends, which lost 3 bases and 9 bases, there was a span of 12 bases. The CDR3 coding sequence is TGTGCCAGCAGTTTGACGCAGGGGAGGCAGTACTTC. Translation: CASSLTQGRQYF.

This rearrangement joins TRBV7-3 to TRBJ2-5; 12 bases are a match to TRBD2. The CDR3 is made up of 15 amino acids. The V gene end was trimmed by 5 bases and the J gene end by 4 bases; junction bases not matched to a gene: 5. Germline V lookup: CDR1 SGHTA, CDR2 FQGTGA. The CDR3 DNA reads TGTGCCAGCAGCCTAGCGGGAGGGCAGGGAGAGACCCAGTACTTC. It codes for CASSLAGGQGETQYF.

This clone is a singleton in its sample. The genes are TRBV5-4 and TRBJ1-2; the match to TRBD1 covers 7 bases. Germline CDR1 and CDR2: SGHNT and YYREEE (reference sequence). This CDR3 has 13 amino acids. Unmatched junction bases numbered 4, after V lost 0 bases and J lost 8 bases. The CDR3 loop reads CASSLGQGQGYTF. The CDR3 nucleotides read TGTGCCAGCAGCTTGGGACAGGGACAGGGCTACACCTTC.

The chain uses TRBV10-3 and TRBJ1-2; D is possibly TRBD1 (6 bases). The length of the CDR3 is 15 residues. Looked up from germline, CDR1 is ENHRY and CDR2 is SYGVKD. V was shortened by 7 bases and J by 1 base, with 16 bases between the two germline ends. DNA for the CDR3: TGTGCCATCACGGCGGGGGGGCGAGGTAACTATGGCTACACCTTC. It specifies CAITAGGRGNYGYTF.

The CDR3 sequence is CASIQGTANSPLHF. DNA of the CDR3: TGTGCCAGTATCCAAGGGACAGCGAATTCACCCCTCCACTTT. The chain carries TRBV2 and TRBJ1-6, with 7 bases fitting TRBD1. Germline assignment: CDR1 SNHLY and CDR2 FYNNEI. V shed 9 bases and J 7 bases; nucleotides not matched to a gene: 9. The CDR3 runs 14 residues.

The chain carries TRBV6-5 and TRBJ1-2; 8 positions agree with TRBD1. The V gene's germline CDR1 is MNHEY and CDR2 SVGAGI. This CDR3 is built from 12 residues. V lost 5 bases, J lost 4 bases, and 0 bases stayed unmatched. CDR3 sequence: CASSTGGYGYTF. The CDR3 nucleotides read TGTGCCAGCAGTACAGGGGGCTATGGCTACACCTTC.